This T cell receptor beta chain was sequenced in a study of early T cells in non-severe SARS-CoV-2 infection. For the study at large: Sequencing of bulk RNA from unsorted whole blood was done, without chain pairing.

This clonotype was detected only a few times. Researchers tagged individual cDNA molecules with unique molecular identifiers. TCRdb re-derived calls from the 5' RACE reads in MiXCR, one entry per CDR3 protein. The profile covers just over 80,000 distinct CDR3 sequences, with approximately 13% appearing a single time and 1.2% to 1.5% taken by the ten largest. This TCR was recovered from an adult who was a healthcare worker with PCR-confirmed SARS-CoV-2 infection or an uninfected control (not recorded which). The sample comprised whole blood.

The CDR3 nucleotides read TGCAGTGCTAGAGATTTGCGTAACGAGCAGTACTTC. Translated: CSARDLRNEQYF. The chain combines TRBV20-1 with TRBJ2-7; unclear D gene. The germline V and J ends were trimmed by 0 bases and 5 bases, with 8 bases remaining between them. CDR3 length: 12 residues. Germline values: CDR1 DFQATT, CDR2 SNEGSKA (reference sequence).